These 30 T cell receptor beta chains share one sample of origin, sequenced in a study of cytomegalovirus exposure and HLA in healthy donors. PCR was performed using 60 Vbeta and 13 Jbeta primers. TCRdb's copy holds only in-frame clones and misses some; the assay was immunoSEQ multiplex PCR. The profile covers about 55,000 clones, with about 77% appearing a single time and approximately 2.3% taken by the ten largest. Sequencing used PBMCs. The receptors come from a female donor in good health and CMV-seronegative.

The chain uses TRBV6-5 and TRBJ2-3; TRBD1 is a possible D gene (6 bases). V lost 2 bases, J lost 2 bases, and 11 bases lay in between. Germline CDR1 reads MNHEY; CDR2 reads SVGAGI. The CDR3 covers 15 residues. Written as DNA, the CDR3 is TGTGCCAGCAGTTACAGGGGGATTTTCACAGATACGCAGTATTTT. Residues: CASSYRGIFTDTQYF.

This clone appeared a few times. Here the CDR3 reads CASSPGQTNEKLFF. CDR3 bases: TGTGCCAGCAGTCCTGGACAAACTAATGAAAAACTGTTTTTT. The chain combines TRBV6-6 with TRBJ1-4, with D maybe TRBD1 (5 bases). V lost 5 bases and J lost 1, with 8 bases in between. Germline CDR1 reads MNHNY; CDR2 reads SVGAGI (reference sequence). The CDR3 sequence is 14 residues long.

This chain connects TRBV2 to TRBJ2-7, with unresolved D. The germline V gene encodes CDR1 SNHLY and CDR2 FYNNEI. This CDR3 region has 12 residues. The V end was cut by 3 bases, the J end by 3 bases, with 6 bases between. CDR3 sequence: CASSESVYEQYF. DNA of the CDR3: TGTGCCAGCAGTGAGTCTGTCTACGAGCAGTACTTC.

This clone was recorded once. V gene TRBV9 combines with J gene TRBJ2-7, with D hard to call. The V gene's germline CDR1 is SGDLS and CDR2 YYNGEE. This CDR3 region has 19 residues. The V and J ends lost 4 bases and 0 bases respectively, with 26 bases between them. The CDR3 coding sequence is TGTGCCAGCAGCCCCTCTGGCCCCCTGGGCTTCCAGAGCTCCTACGAGCAGTACTTC. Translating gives CASSPSGPLGFQSSYEQYF.

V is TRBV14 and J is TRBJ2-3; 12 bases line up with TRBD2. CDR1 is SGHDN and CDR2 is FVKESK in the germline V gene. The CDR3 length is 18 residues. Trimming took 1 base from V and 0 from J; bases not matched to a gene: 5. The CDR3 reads CASSQGVGLAGSTDTQYF. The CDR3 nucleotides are TGTGCCAGCAGCCAAGGGGTCGGACTAGCGGGGAGCACAGATACGCAGTATTTT.

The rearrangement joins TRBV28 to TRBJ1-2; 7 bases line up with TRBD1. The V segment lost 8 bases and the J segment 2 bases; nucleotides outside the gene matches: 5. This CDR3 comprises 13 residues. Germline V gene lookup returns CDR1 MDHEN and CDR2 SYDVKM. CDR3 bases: TGTGCCAGCCTTGGGGACAGCAACTATGGCTACACCTTC. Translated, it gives CASLGDSNYGYTF.

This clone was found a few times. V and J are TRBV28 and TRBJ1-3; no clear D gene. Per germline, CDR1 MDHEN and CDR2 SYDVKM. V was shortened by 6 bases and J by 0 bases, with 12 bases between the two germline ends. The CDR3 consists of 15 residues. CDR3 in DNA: TGTGCCAGCAGACCCCAGGATCGCTCTGGAAACACCATATATTTT. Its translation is CASRPQDRSGNTIYF.

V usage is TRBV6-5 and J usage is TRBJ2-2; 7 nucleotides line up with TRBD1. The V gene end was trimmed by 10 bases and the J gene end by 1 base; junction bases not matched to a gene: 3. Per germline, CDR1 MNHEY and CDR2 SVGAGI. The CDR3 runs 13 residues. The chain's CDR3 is CATRTGNTGELFF. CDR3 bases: TGTGCCACCCGGACAGGGAACACCGGGGAGCTGTTTTTT.

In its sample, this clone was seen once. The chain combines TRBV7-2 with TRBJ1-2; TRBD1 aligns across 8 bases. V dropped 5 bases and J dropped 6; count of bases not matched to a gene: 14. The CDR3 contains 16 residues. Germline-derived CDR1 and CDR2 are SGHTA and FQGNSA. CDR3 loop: CASSMRQGRGLNGYTF. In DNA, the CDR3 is TGTGCCAGCAGCATGCGACAGGGGAGGGGTCTAAATGGCTACACCTTC.

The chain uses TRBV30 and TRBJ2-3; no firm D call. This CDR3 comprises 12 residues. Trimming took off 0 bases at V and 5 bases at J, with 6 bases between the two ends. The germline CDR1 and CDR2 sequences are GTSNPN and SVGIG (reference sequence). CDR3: CAWSVLLDTQYF. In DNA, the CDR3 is TGTGCCTGGAGTGTACTCTTAGATACGCAGTATTTT.

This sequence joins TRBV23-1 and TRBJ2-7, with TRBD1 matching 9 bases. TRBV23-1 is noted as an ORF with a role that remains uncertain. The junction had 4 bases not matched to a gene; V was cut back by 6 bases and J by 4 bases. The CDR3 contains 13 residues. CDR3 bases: TGCGCCAGCAGGGGACAGGGACCTTACGAGCAGTACTTC. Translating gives CASRGQGPYEQYF.

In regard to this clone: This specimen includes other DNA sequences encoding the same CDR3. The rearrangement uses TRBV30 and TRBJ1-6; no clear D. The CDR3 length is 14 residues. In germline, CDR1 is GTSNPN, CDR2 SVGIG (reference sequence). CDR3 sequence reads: CAYRTAGPNSPLHF. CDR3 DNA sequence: TGTGCTTATAGAACGGCGGGTCCAAATTCACCCCTCCACTTT.

The CDR3 loop is CASRTGGLNTEAFF. The DNA of the CDR3 is TGTGCCAGCAGGACAGGGGGGCTAAACACTGAAGCTTTCTTT. This chain joins TRBV6-5 and TRBJ1-1, with 9 bases lining up with TRBD1. This CDR3 is 14 amino acids long. Germline trimming cut 6 bases from V and 2 bases from J; bases unmatched to any gene: 4. CDR1 is MNHEY, CDR2 SVGAGI, per germline.

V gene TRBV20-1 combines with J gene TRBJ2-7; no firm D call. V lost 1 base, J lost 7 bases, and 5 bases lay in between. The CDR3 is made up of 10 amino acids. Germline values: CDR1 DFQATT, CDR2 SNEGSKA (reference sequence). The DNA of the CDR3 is TGCAGTGCTAGAGGGCTTGAGCAGTACTTC. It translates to CSARGLEQYF.

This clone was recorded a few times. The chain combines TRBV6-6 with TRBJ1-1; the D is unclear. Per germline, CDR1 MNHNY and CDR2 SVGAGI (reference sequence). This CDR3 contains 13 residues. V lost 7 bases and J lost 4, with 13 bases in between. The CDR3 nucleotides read TGTGCCAGCATGGGCGTTCGGGGCACTGAAGCTTTCTTT. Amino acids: CASMGVRGTEAFF.

The CDR3 DNA reads as TGTGCCAGCAGCGTAGCCCCGGGACAGGGGGGAGAGACCCAGTACTTC. Amino acid sequence: CASSVAPGQGGETQYF. The V gene is TRBV9, the J gene TRBJ2-5; 11 bases fit TRBD1. With 0 bases clipped from V and 4 bases from J, the junction kept 5 bases outside the gene matches. CDR1 is SGDLS and CDR2 is YYNGEE in the germline V gene. The CDR3 extends over 16 amino acids.

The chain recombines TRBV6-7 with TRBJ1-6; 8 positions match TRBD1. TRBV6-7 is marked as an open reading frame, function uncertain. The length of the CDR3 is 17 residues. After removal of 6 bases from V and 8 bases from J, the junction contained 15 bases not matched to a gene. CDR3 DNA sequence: TGTGCCAGCAGCTCGATCGACCGGGACAGGCTGGATTCACCCCTCCACTTT. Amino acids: CASSSIDRDRLDSPLHF.

The CDR3 is CASGEMNTGELFF. The CDR3 bases are TGTGCCAGCGGGGAGATGAACACCGGGGAGCTGTTTTTT. V is TRBV19 and J is TRBJ2-2, with D perhaps matching TRBD2 (5 bases). The CDR3 length is 13 residues. V dropped 9 bases and J dropped 1 base, with 9 bases sitting between them. CDR1 LNHDA and CDR2 SQIVND come from the germline V gene (reference sequence).

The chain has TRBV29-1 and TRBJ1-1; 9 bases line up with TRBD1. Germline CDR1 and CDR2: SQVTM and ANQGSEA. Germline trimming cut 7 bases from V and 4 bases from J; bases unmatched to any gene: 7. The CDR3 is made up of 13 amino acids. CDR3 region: CSADRGSRTEAFF. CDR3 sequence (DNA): TGCAGCGCGGACAGGGGCTCCCGCACTGAAGCTTTCTTT.

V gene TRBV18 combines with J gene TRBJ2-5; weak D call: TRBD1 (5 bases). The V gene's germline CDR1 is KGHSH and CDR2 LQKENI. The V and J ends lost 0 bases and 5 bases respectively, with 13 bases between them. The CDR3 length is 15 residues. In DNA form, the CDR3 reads TGTGCCAGCTCACCACCGCTCGGGCAGGGCGAGACCCAGTACTTC. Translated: CASSPPLGQGETQYF.

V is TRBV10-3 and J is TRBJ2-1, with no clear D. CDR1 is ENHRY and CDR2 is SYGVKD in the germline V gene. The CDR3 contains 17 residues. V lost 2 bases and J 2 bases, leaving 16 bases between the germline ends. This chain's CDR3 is CAISEGTAVGAYNEQFF. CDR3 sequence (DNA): TGTGCCATCAGTGAGGGAACGGCGGTCGGAGCCTACAATGAGCAGTTCTTC.

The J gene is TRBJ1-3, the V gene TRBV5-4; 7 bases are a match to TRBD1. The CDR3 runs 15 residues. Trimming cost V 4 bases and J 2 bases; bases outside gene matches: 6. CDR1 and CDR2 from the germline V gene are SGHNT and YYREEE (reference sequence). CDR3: CASSPARGTGNTIYF. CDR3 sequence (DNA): TGTGCCAGCAGCCCCGCCAGGGGGACTGGAAACACCATATATTTT.

The DNA of the CDR3 is TGTGCCATCTTGAACAGGCTGGGCGACGAGCAGTACTTC. Its translation: CAILNRLGDEQYF. This chain connects TRBV10-3 to TRBJ2-5; D is perhaps TRBD1 (5 bases). Gene TRBJ2-7 matches the end of the DNA better, so the J call may be wrong. From germline, CDR1 is ENHRY and CDR2 SYGVKD. CDR3 length: 13 amino acids.

In DNA, the CDR3 is TGTGCCAGTAGTGCCGGGACTCACACCGGGGAGCTGTTTTTT. Its translation is CASSAGTHTGELFF. V gene TRBV19 combines with J gene TRBJ2-2, with D perhaps TRBD2 (6 bases). From germline, CDR1 is LNHDA and CDR2 SQIVND (reference sequence). V lost 5 bases and J 3 bases, leaving 10 bases between the germline ends. This CDR3 contains 14 residues.

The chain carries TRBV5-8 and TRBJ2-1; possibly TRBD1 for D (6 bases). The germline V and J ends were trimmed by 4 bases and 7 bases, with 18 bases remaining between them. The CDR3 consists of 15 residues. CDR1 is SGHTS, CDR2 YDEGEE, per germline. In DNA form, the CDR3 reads TGTGCCAGCAGCCCTAAAAGGACAGCGGCTAATGAGCAGTTCTTC. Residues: CASSPKRTAANEQFF. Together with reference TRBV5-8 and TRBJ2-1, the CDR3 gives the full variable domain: EAGVTQSPTHLIKTRGQQATLRCSPISGHTSVYWYQQALGLGLQFLLWYDEGEERNRGNFPPRFSGRQFPNYSSELNVNALELEDSALYLCASSPKRTAANEQFFGPGTRLTVL.

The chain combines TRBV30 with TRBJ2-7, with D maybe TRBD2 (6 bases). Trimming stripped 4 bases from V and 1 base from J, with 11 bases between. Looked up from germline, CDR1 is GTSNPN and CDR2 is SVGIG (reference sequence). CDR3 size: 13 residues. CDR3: CAWTPGTSYEQYF. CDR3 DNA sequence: TGTGCCTGGACCCCCGGGACTTCCTACGAGCAGTACTTC.

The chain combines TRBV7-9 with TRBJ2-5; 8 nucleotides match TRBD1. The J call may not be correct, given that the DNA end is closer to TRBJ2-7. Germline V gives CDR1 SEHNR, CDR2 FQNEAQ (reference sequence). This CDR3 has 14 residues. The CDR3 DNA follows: TGTGCCAGCAGCCTAGGACAGGGAGTTTACGAGCAGTACTTC. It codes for CASSLGQGVYEQYF.

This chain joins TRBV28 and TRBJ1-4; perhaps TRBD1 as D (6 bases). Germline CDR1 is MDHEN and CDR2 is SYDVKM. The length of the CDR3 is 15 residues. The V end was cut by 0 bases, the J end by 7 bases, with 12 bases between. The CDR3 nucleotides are TGTGCCAGCAGTTTATGGGAGGGGGAGGGTGAAAAACTGTTTTTT. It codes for CASSLWEGEGEKLFF.

As DNA, the CDR3 is TGTGCCAGCAGCCAGCCCAGGGACAGGAGCACAGATACGCAGTATTTT. This translates into CASSQPRDRSTDTQYF. The chain carries TRBV5-5 and TRBJ2-3; 8 bases are a match to TRBD1. The CDR3 is 16 residues long. The V segment lost 4 bases and the J segment 0 bases; nucleotides outside the gene matches: 7. Germline V gene sequence: CDR1 SGHKS, CDR2 YYEKEE (reference sequence).

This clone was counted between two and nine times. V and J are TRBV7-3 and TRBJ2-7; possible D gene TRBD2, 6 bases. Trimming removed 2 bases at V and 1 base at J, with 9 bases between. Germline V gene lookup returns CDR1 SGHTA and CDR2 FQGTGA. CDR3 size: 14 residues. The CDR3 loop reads CASSLLEGSYEQYF. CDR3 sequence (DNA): TGTGCCAGCAGCTTACTGGAGGGTTCCTACGAGCAGTACTTC.